A selection of T cell receptor beta chains follows, all from one sample in a study of T cells in Graves' hyperthyroidism and ophthalmopathy. TCRdb analysed the multiplex PCR reads with MiXCR anew, one entry per CDR3 protein. The data show approximately 690,000 distinct CDR3 sequences, 14% seen once. The sequenced material came from blood. The source of these receptors is a woman in her forties or fifties with Graves' ophthalmopathy. Each CDR3 is given with its conserved first and last residue. The D gene is left open where the match is weak. Some rows have no size entry. The others give once, few or many, or a class for an expanded clone.

D gene | CDR3 length | J gene | clone size | V gene | CDR3 protein | CDR3 DNA
NA | 15 | TRBJ2-3 | many | TRBV7-9 | CASSLGLAPTDTQYF | TGTGCCAGCAGCTTAGGGCTAGCCCCCACAGATACGCAGTATTTT
NA | 12 | TRBJ2-1 | many | TRBV4-2 | CASSQWGNEQFF | TGTGCCAGCAGCCAGTGGGGCAATGAGCAGTTCTTC
NA | 16 | TRBJ1-6 | few | TRBV7-2 | CASSPERGSQYSPLHF | TGTGCCAGCAGCCCTGAGAGGGGGTCCCAGTACTCACCCCTCCACTTT
NA | 13 | TRBJ2-7 | many | TRBV7-9 | CASSLPDRDEQYF | TGTGCCAGCAGCTTGCCGGACCGGGACGAGCAGTACTTC
TRBD1 | 17 | TRBJ2-3 | once | TRBV27 | CASSGQGSSVQTDTQYF | TGTGCCAGCAGTGGACAGGGATCATCAGTTCAGACAGATACGCAGTATTTT
TRBD2 | 19 | TRBJ2-2 | few | TRBV6-2/TRBV6-3 | CASSYSTRLAGANTGELFF | TGTGCCAGCAGTTACTCAACCCGACTAGCGGGAGCGAACACCGGGGAGCTGTTTTTT
TRBD2 | 15 | TRBJ2-3 | many | TRBV2 | CASSELAGGGATQYF | TGTGCCAGCAGTGAACTAGCGGGAGGGGGAGCTACGCAGTATTTT
TRBD2 | 16 | TRBJ2-1 | many | TRBV20-1 | CSARDFPVIAGNEQFF | TGCAGTGCTAGAGATTTTCCCGTGATAGCGGGCAATGAGCAGTTCTTC
NA | 12 | TRBJ2-7 | many | TRBV28 | CASSFSSYEQYF | TGTGCCAGCAGTTTTTCATCCTACGAGCAGTACTTC
TRBD1 | 15 | TRBJ1-2 | few | TRBV27 | CASSYGIQGASGYTF | TGTGCCAGCAGTTACGGGATACAGGGGGCGAGTGGCTACACCTTC
NA | 14 | TRBJ1-1 | many | TRBV20-1 | CSASLGGLNTEAFF | TGCAGTGCTAGTCTGGGGGGGCTGAACACTGAAGCTTTCTTT
NA | 15 | TRBJ2-5 | many | TRBV18 | CASSPRQGNQETQYF | TGTGCCAGCTCACCACGTCAGGGGAACCAAGAGACCCAGTACTTC
NA | 14 | TRBJ2-1 | few | TRBV20-1 | CSAQTGDGYNEQFF | TGCAGTGCCCAGACTGGGGACGGTTACAATGAGCAGTTCTTC
TRBD1 | 14 | TRBJ1-1 | many | TRBV20-1 | CSARDPTRQGRAFF | TGCAGTGCTAGAGATCCCACTAGACAGGGTAGAGCTTTCTTT
TRBD2 | 14 | TRBJ2-7 | many | TRBV20-1 | CSASRTGGIYEQYF | TGCAGTGCTTCCCGGACGGGGGGAATCTACGAGCAGTACTTC
NA | 12 | TRBJ2-2 | many | TRBV20-1 | CSASGMAGELFF | TGCAGTGCTAGCGGGATGGCCGGGGAGCTGTTTTTT
NA | 10 | TRBJ2-7 | many | TRBV6-1 | CASKLYEQYF | TGTGCCAGCAAGCTCTACGAGCAGTACTTC
TRBD2 | 12 | TRBJ2-5 | NA | TRBV15 | CATSRTRDYQYF | TGTGCCACCAGCAGAACCCGGGACTACCAGTACTTC
TRBD2 | 17 | TRBJ2-1 | NA | TRBV18 | CASSPPGLAGLNNEQFF | TGTGCCAGCTCGCCACCGGGACTAGCGGGGCTTAACAATGAGCAGTTCTTC
NA | 14 | TRBJ2-7 | many | TRBV7-2 | CASSWGAGGYEQYF | TGTGCCAGCAGCTGGGGGGCAGGGGGCTACGAGCAGTACTTC
TRBD1 | 17 | TRBJ2-2 | NA | TRBV5-6 | CASSKGLGTGGSGELFF | TGTGCCAGCAGTAAGGGCCTCGGGACAGGGGGCTCCGGGGAGCTGTTTTTT
TRBD2 | 15 | TRBJ2-7 | many | TRBV3-1 | CASSLQGLAGGEQYF | TGTGCCAGCAGCCTCCAAGGTCTAGCGGGCGGCGAGCAGTACTTC
NA | 16 | TRBJ2-7 | many | TRBV5-4 | CASSSTPLGPNYEQYF | TGTGCCAGCAGCTCAACTCCATTGGGACCGAACTACGAGCAGTACTTC
NA | 16 | TRBJ2-3 | few | TRBV27 | CASSSLLGGLTDTQYF | TGTGCCAGCAGTTCGCTCCTAGGGGGTTTAACAGATACGCAGTATTTT
NA | 14 | TRBJ2-7 | many | TRBV19 | CASSIRGFSYEQYF | TGTGCCAGTAGTATTCGCGGTTTCTCCTACGAGCAGTACTTC
TRBD1 | 16 | TRBJ1-5 | many | TRBV18 | CASSPGTGPGNQPQHF | TGTGCCAGCTCACCAGGGACAGGGCCGGGCAATCAGCCCCAGCATTTT
TRBD2 | 17 | TRBJ2-1 | NA | TRBV4-2 | CASSQARLAGGDNEQFF | TGTGCCAGCAGCCAAGCTCGACTAGCGGGAGGGGACAATGAGCAGTTCTTC
NA | 15 | TRBJ1-3 | few | TRBV19 | CASSIDIRGGNTIYF | TGTGCCAGTAGTATTGACATCCGAGGAGGAAACACCATATATTTT
NA | 14 | TRBJ2-2 | NA | TRBV15 | CATSLRTQPAELFF | TGTGCCACCAGCCTCCGGACTCAGCCAGCGGAGCTGTTTTTT
NA | 15 | TRBJ1-1 | many | TRBV9 | CASSVAGGGGTEAFF | TGTGCCAGCAGCGTAGCGGGGGGCGGTGGCACTGAAGCTTTCTTT
TRBD1 | 15 | TRBJ2-3 | many | TRBV20-1 | CSALTGESGTDTQYF | TGCAGTGCCCTGACAGGGGAGTCGGGCACAGATACGCAGTATTTT
NA | 17 | TRBJ1-4 | NA | TRBV6-1 | CASSKEPPGQWDEKLFF | TGTGCCAGCAGCAAAGAACCCCCGGGCCAGTGGGATGAAAAACTGTTTTTT
NA | 14 | TRBJ1-2 | many | TRBV14 | CASSPETDSYGYTF | TGTGCCAGCAGCCCCGAGACTGACTCATATGGCTACACCTTC
TRBD2 | 16 | TRBJ2-1 | many | TRBV5-6 | CASSSGTSGRRNEQFF | TGTGCCAGCAGCTCGGGGACTAGCGGGAGACGAAATGAGCAGTTCTTC
NA | 18 | TRBJ1-1 | NA | TRBV5-1 | CASSLAQWLGPMNTEAFF | TGCGCCAGCAGCTTGGCCCAATGGTTGGGACCCATGAACACTGAAGCTTTCTTT
NA | 14 | TRBJ1-2 | many | TRBV10-3 | CAITQKDTPYGYTF | TGTGCCATCACCCAGAAAGATACTCCCTATGGCTACACCTTC
NA | 12 | TRBJ2-7 | many | TRBV2 | CASSNYPYEQYF | TGTGCCAGCAGCAATTATCCCTACGAGCAGTACTTC
NA | 15 | TRBJ2-1 | few | TRBV4-1 | CASSQVRGSYNEQFF | TGCGCCAGCAGCCAAGTTCGGGGCTCCTACAATGAGCAGTTCTTC
NA | 14 | TRBJ2-7 | many | TRBV27 | CASSLGGATYEQYF | TGTGCCAGCAGCTTAGGAGGGGCAACCTACGAGCAGTACTTC
TRBD2 | 13 | TRBJ2-1 | few | TRBV19 | CASKGGLAHEQFF | TGTGCCTCCAAAGGAGGACTAGCACATGAGCAGTTCTTC
NA | 12 | TRBJ2-5 | few | TRBV7-7 | CASSQDSKTQYF | TGTGCTAGCAGCCAGGACAGTAAGACCCAGTACTTC
TRBD2 | 15 | TRBJ2-4 | few | TRBV6-1 | CASTKSGTSVNIQYF | TGTGCCAGCACCAAATCCGGGACTAGCGTAAACATTCAGTACTTC
NA | 14 | TRBJ1-1 | many | TRBV9 | CASTPGTLNTEAFF | TGTGCCAGCACCCCTGGGACCCTGAACACTGAAGCTTTCTTT
NA | 14 | TRBJ1-5 | NA | TRBV27 | CASSATGREQPQHF | TGTGCCAGCAGTGCAACAGGGCGGGAACAGCCCCAGCATTTT
NA | 12 | TRBJ2-5 | NA | TRBV15 | CATSRAGGTQYF | TGTGCCACCAGCAGGGCCGGTGGGACCCAGTACTTC
TRBD2 | 16 | TRBJ2-5 | many | TRBV27 | CASSLRLAGYQETQYF | TGTGCCAGCAGTTTACGACTAGCGGGGTACCAAGAGACCCAGTACTTC
NA | 13 | TRBJ1-4 | many | TRBV20-1 | CRADDATNEKLFF | TGCAGGGCGGACGATGCAACTAATGAAAAACTGTTTTTT
NA | 12 | TRBJ1-1 | many | TRBV24-1 | CATSDTREEAFF | TGTGCCACCAGTGACACGAGAGAAGAAGCTTTCTTT
NA | 13 | TRBJ1-2 | many | TRBV29-1 | CSAGGGSGYGYTF | TGCAGCGCAGGAGGGGGGTCTGGCTATGGCTACACCTTC
TRBD1 | 15 | TRBJ2-7 | few | TRBV7-9 | CASSFTGGWFDEQYF | TGTGCCAGCAGCTTTACAGGGGGCTGGTTTGACGAGCAGTACTTC